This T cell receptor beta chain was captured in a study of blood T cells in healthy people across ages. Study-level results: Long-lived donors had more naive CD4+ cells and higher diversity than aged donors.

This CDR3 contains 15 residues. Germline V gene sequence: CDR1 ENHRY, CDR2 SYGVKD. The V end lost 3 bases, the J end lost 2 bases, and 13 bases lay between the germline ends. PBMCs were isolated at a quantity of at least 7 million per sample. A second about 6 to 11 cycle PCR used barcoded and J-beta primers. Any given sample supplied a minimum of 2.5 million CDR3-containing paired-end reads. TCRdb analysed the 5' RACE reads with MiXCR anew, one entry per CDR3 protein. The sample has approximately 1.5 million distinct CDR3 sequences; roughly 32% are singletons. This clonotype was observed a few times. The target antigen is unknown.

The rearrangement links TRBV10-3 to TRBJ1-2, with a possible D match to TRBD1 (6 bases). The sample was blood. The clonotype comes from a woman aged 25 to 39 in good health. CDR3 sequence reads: CAISDPQGPNYGYTF. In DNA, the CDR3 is TGTGCCATCAGTGACCCACAGGGACCGAACTATGGCTACACCTTC.